Listed below are T cell receptor beta chains from one sample, sequenced in a study of T-cell reconstitution after alpha-beta-depleted transplantation in children. Using its own MiXCR run on the PCR reads, TCRdb lists one record per CDR3 protein. The table lists fewer than 550,000 distinct CDR3 sequences, approximately 11% of them singletons. Sequencing was performed on PBMCs from the stem cell graft donor, taken from the stem cell graft. The receptors shown here come from a human donor who donated a stem cell graft to a child with acute myeloid leukemia. Each CDR3 is given with its conserved first and last residue. A D gene is named only where the DNA matches it firmly. Clone size is shown for a subset of rows, as once, few, many or a class of expanded clone.

CSVVLAIQETQYF | TGCAGCGTTGTTTTGGCAATTCAAGAGACCCAGTACTTC | . | TRBV29-1 | . | TRBJ2-5
CSVGRELVGNEQFF | TGCAGTGTCGGACGGGAGCTCGTTGGTAATGAGCAGTTCTTC | . | TRBV20-1 | . | TRBJ2-1
CASSSGQGKETQYF | TGTGCCAGCAGCTCGGGACAGGGAAAAGAGACCCAGTACTTC | . | TRBV13 | TRBD1 | TRBJ2-5
CANAPGPDNEKLFF | TGTGCCAACGCCCCGGGACCGGATAATGAAAAACTGTTTTTT | many | TRBV10-3 | . | TRBJ1-4
CASSSRGGGSYNEQFF | TGCGCCAGCAGCTCCCGCGGGGGGGGCTCCTACAATGAGCAGTTCTTC | . | TRBV5-1 | TRBD2 | TRBJ2-1
CASSFGRLAGGQETQYF | TGTGCCAGCAGTTTCGGGCGACTAGCGGGGGGCCAAGAGACCCAGTACTTC | few | TRBV12-3/TRBV12-4 | TRBD2 | TRBJ2-5
CASSYSALAFSTDTQYF | TGTGCCAGCAGTTACTCAGCACTAGCGTTTAGCACAGATACGCAGTATTTT | few | TRBV6-5 | TRBD2 | TRBJ2-3
CASSLWDRGHHQPQHF | TGTGCCAGCAGCTTGTGGGACAGGGGGCATCATCAGCCCCAGCATTTT | few | TRBV5-6 | TRBD1 | TRBJ1-5
CSATWTGAETQYF | TGCAGTGCTACCTGGACAGGGGCAGAGACCCAGTACTTC | . | TRBV20-1 | TRBD1 | TRBJ2-5
CASSYSDGGLGPEAFF | TGTGCCAGCAGTTACTCTGATGGGGGGCTCGGGCCTGAAGCTTTCTTT | many | TRBV6-2/TRBV6-3 | . | TRBJ1-1
CASRTPNTGELFF | TGTGCCAGCCGGACACCGAACACCGGGGAGCTGTTTTTT | many | TRBV12-3/TRBV12-4 | . | TRBJ2-2
CASSEGGVETQYF | TGTGCCAGCAGTGAGGGGGGGGTGGAGACCCAGTACTTC | . | TRBV25-1 | TRBD2 | TRBJ2-5
CASSYARTGFSGGYTF | TGTGCCAGCAGCTACGCCCGGACAGGGTTTAGTGGCGGCTACACCTTC | few | TRBV7-2 | TRBD1 | TRBJ1-2
CASSAGTENSPLHF | TGCGCCAGCAGCGCGGGGACGGAAAATTCACCCCTCCACTTT | many | TRBV5-1 | . | TRBJ1-6
CASSLDRISEKLFF | TGCGCCAGCAGCTTGGACAGGATCAGCGAAAAACTGTTTTTT | few | TRBV5-1 | . | TRBJ1-4
CASSLGTRGRYEQYF | TGTGCCAGCAGCCTGGGTACTCGGGGACGATACGAGCAGTACTTC | many | TRBV5-6 | . | TRBJ2-7
CASSLAAEAFF | TGTGCCAGCAGTTTAGCAGCTGAAGCTTTCTTT | many | TRBV12-3/TRBV12-4 | . | TRBJ1-1
CASSQSGEETQYF | TGCGCCAGCAGCCAATCGGGAGAGGAGACCCAGTACTTC | few | TRBV4-1 | . | TRBJ2-5
CASSLSSGHYNERFF | TGTGCCAGCAGTTTATCTAGCGGGCATTACAATGAGCGGTTCTTC | . | TRBV27 | TRBD2 | TRBJ2-1
CASSPFPRQGKETQYF | TGTGCCAGCAGCCCCTTTCCTAGACAGGGTAAAGAGACCCAGTACTTC | . | TRBV7-9 | TRBD1 | TRBJ2-5
CSARGRQGSGANVLTF | TGCAGTGCTAGAGGACGACAGGGCTCCGGGGCCAACGTCCTGACTTTC | . | TRBV20-1 | TRBD1 | TRBJ2-6
CASSYSLGVNTEAFF | TGTGCCAGCAGTTACTCGTTAGGGGTGAACACTGAAGCTTTCTTT | few | TRBV6-5 | . | TRBJ1-1
CASEVGESGYNEQFF | TGCGCCAGCGAGGTCGGGGAATCAGGCTACAATGAGCAGTTCTTC | . | TRBV5-1 | . | TRBJ2-1
CASTLTNFDTEAFF | TGTGCCAGTACTCTTACAAATTTTGACACTGAAGCTTTCTTT | few | TRBV19 | . | TRBJ1-1
CASSLAGWGEKLFF | TGTGCCAGCAGTTTGGCGGGGTGGGGGGAAAAACTGTTTTTT | few | TRBV12-3/TRBV12-4 | . | TRBJ1-4
CASREDRRMYNEQFF | TGTGCCAGCAGAGAAGACAGGCGGATGTACAATGAGCAGTTCTTC | . | TRBV7-2 | . | TRBJ2-1
CASSYLRLSTDTQYF | TGTGCCAGCAGTTACCTCCGTCTCAGCACAGATACGCAGTATTTT | . | TRBV6-2/TRBV6-3 | . | TRBJ2-3
CASSLSRGYEQYF | TGTGCCAGCAGCTTATCCCGGGGCTACGAGCAGTACTTC | many | TRBV7-2 | . | TRBJ2-7
CASTSGQETQYF | TGCGCCAGCACCTCCGGCCAAGAGACCCAGTACTTC | . | TRBV5-1 | . | TRBJ2-5
CAISGPGLEAKNIQYF | TGTGCCATCAGTGGCCCCGGACTAGAAGCCAAAAACATTCAGTACTTC | many | TRBV10-3 | TRBD2 | TRBJ2-4
CASKYRLNTEAFF | TGTGCCAGCAAATACAGGTTGAACACTGAAGCTTTCTTT | . | TRBV6-2/TRBV6-3 | . | TRBJ1-1
CASSQDPGARQPQHF | TGCGCCAGCAGCCAAGATCCGGGGGCCCGGCAGCCCCAGCATTTT | few | TRBV4-3 | . | TRBJ1-5
CASSLGTGGAVDTQYF | TGTGCCAGCAGCTTAGGAACAGGGGGCGCGGTAGATACGCAGTATTTT | . | TRBV7-8 | TRBD1 | TRBJ2-3
CASRRTGEDTQYF | TGCGCCAGCAGACGGACAGGGGAGGATACGCAGTATTTT | . | TRBV5-1 | TRBD1 | TRBJ2-3
CASSPPGLAFNEQFF | TGTGCCAGCAGTCCTCCGGGACTAGCCTTCAATGAGCAGTTCTTC | . | TRBV12-3/TRBV12-4 | TRBD2 | TRBJ2-1